A selection of T cell receptor beta chains follows, all from one sample in a study of T cell responses to AZD1222 COVID-19 vaccine. Measured with immunoSEQ multiplex PCR; TCRdb has only the in-frame clones, and not every one. Found here are about 180,000 clones, approximately 86% of them singletons; the top ten hold around 7.9%. The starting material was peripheral blood, obtained on day 0 of AZD1222 vaccination. These receptors were obtained from an adult in good health. Both conserved end residues are part of each CDR3. A D gene is named only where the DNA matches it firmly. Not all rows give a size; the values are once, few, many and, for expanded clones, a class.

v_call	d_call	clone_size	j_call	cdr3_nt	cdr3_aa
TRBV30	-	-	TRBJ1-3	TGTGCCTGGAGCCTGCTCGGCCGCTCATTAGGAAACACCATATATTTT	CAWSLLGRSLGNTIYF
TRBV7-3	TRBD1	-	TRBJ1-2	TGTGCCAGTATCTCTGAAGCGACAGGGCGGGGGCTTGGCTACACCTTC	CASISEATGRGLGYTF
TRBV27	-	-	TRBJ1-1	TGTGCCAGCAGTTCGGGGGGGATCACTGAAGCTTTCTTT	CASSSGGITEAFF
TRBV3-1/TRBV3-2	TRBD2	-	TRBJ2-3	TGTGCCAGCAGCCCTAGAGGCGGGGGGGCGGGAGGCACAGATACGCAGTATTTT	CASSPRGGGAGGTDTQYF
TRBV24-1	TRBD2	-	TRBJ2-3	TGTGCCACCAGTGATTCTAGCGGGGAGGCAGATACGCAGTATTTT	CATSDSSGEADTQYF
TRBV9	-	-	TRBJ2-2	TGTGCCAGCAGCGTAGACCCGAAGAGTCGGCGGGGGCCGAACACCGGGGAGCTGTTTTTT	CASSVDPKSRRGPNTGELFF
TRBV5-6	-	-	TRBJ2-5	TGTGCCAGCAGCTTTCCCCAGGGAGACCGTGAGACCCAGTACTTC	CASSFPQGDRETQYF
TRBV27	TRBD1	few	TRBJ1-5	TGTGCCAGCAGCCCCCGCGACAGGGTTAATCAGCCCCAGCATTTT	CASSPRDRVNQPQHF
TRBV11-2	TRBD1	-	TRBJ1-3	TGTGCCAGCAGCTTAGGAAGCAGGGGGGCATATTTT	CASSLGSRGAYF
TRBV13	-	once	TRBJ2-5	TGTGCCAGCACCTTGGGGGCCCAAGAGACCCAGTACTTC	CASTLGAQETQYF
TRBV7-9	-	once	TRBJ1-1	TGTGCCAGCAGCTTAACACAGGGGAACACTGAAGCTTTCTTT	CASSLTQGNTEAFF
TRBV6-4	TRBD2	many	TRBJ2-3	TGTGCCAGCAGTGACTCGGCTAGCGGGTACGATACGCAGTATTTT	CASSDSASGYDTQYF
TRBV4-3	TRBD2	-	TRBJ2-7	TGCGCCAGCAGCGTGCGACTAGCCGGGTTATACGAGCAGTACTTC	CASSVRLAGLYEQYF
TRBV24-1	TRBD1	-	TRBJ2-5	TGTGCCACCAGTGATTGGGGGAAAGGGGGCCGAGAGACCCAGTACTTC	CATSDWGKGGRETQYF
TRBV3-1/TRBV3-2	-	-	TRBJ1-1	TGTGCCAGCAGCCTTAGCCAACATGAAGCTTTCTTT	CASSLSQHEAFF
TRBV2	-	-	TRBJ2-7	TGTGCCAGTACCCTTGGAGGGGGGTCCTACGAGCAGTACTTC	CASTLGGGSYEQYF
TRBV20-1	TRBD2	-	TRBJ2-7	TGCAGTGCTAGTCCTAGCGGGGGGGCCAGATCCTACGAGCAGTACTTC	CSASPSGGARSYEQYF
TRBV29-1	-	-	TRBJ1-1	TGCAGCGTTGACCACACTGAAGCTTTCTTT	CSVDHTEAFF